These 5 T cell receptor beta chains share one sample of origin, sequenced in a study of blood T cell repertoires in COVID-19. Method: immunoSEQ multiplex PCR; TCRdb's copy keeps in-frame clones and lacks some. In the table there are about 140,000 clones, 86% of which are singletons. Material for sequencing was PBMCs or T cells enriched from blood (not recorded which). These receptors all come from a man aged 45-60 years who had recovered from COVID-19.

CDR3 sequence (DNA): TGTGCCAGCAGTTTCACGACGGGAGGTGCCTACGAGCAGTACTTC. It codes for CASSFTTGGAYEQYF. The rearrangement joins TRBV28 to TRBJ2-7, with 7 bases lining up with TRBD2. CDR3 size: 15 residues. J gave up 2 bases and V 3 bases, and 7 bases lay outside the gene matches. Germline V gene lookup returns CDR1 MDHEN and CDR2 SYDVKM.

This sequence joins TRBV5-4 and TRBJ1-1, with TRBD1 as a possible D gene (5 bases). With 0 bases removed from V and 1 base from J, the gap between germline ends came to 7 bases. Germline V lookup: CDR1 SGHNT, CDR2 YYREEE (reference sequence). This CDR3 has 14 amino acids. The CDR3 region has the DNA TGTGCCAGCAGCTTGGCAGGGAAGAACACTGAAGCTTTCTTT. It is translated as CASSLAGKNTEAFF.

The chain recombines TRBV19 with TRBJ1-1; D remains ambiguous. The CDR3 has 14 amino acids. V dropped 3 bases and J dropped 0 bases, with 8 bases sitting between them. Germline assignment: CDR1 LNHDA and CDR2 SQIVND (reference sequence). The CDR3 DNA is TGTGCCAGTAGTATCGGGGATCTGAACACTGAAGCTTTCTTT. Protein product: CASSIGDLNTEAFF. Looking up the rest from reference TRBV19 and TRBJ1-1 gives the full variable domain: DGGITQSPKYLFRKEGQNVTLSCEQNLNHDAMYWYRQDPGQGLRLIYYSQIVNDFQKGDIAEGYSVSREKKESFPLTVTSAQKNPTAFYLCASSIGDLNTEAFFGQGTRLTVV.

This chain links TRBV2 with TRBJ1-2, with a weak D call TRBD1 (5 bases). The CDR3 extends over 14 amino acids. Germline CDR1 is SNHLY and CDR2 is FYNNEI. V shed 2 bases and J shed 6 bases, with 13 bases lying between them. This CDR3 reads CASSEQKTVDGYTF. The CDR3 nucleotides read TGTGCCAGCAGTGAACAGAAGACAGTGGATGGCTACACCTTC. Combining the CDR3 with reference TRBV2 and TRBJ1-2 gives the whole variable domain EPEVTQTPSHQVTQMGQEVILRCVPISNHLYFYWYRQILGQKVEFLVSFYNNEISEKSEIFDDQFSVERPDGSNFTLKIRSTKLEDSAMYFCASSEQKTVDGYTFGSGTRLTVV.

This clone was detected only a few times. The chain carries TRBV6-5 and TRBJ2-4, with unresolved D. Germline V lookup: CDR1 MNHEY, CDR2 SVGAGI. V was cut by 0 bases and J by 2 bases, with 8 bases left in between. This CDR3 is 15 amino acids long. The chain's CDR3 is CASSYSRITKNIQYF. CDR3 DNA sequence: TGTGCCAGCAGTTACTCGAGGATAACCAAAAACATTCAGTACTTC.